This T cell receptor (beta chain) was identified during a study of T cells after somatic rescue of genetic block. Produced via immunoSEQ multiplex PCR; TCRdb's table is partial and in-frame only. The sample holds some 67,000 clones, around 90% seen once. CDR1 SGHTA and CDR2 FQGNSA come from the germline V gene. J lost 2 bases, V lost 0 bases, and 4 bases had no gene match. This CDR3 region has 17 residues. This clone was observed a single time. This receptor was identified in a man in his forties. The rearrangement uses TRBV7-2 and TRBJ2-1, with 10 bases fitting TRBD2. Sequenced sample: peripheral blood mononuclear cells (PBMCs). The CDR3 sequence: CASSLAPLAGTYNEQFF. For the CDR3, the DNA is TGTGCCAGCAGCTTAGCCCCACTAGCGGGAACCTACAATGAGCAGTTCTTC.